This T cell receptor (beta chain) derives from a study of T-cell memory formation after mild COVID-19. The table lists this clonotype with a few counts. MiXCR was run by TCRdb on the 5' RACE reads, yielding one entry per CDR3 protein. The profile covers roughly 450,000 distinct CDR3 sequences, with 15% to 20% appearing a single time and 9% to 15% taken by the ten largest. CDR1 SGHRS and CDR2 YFSETQ come from the germline V gene. V shed 0 bases and J 4 bases; nucleotides not matched to a gene: 13. CDR3 length: 18 amino acids. This sequence was found in an adult woman who had mild COVID-19 (a few samples of this study predate the infection). Cell type and time point are not known. The chain combines TRBV5-1 with TRBJ2-1; 7 bases are a match to TRBD2. Sequencing was performed on PBMCs or a T cell subset sorted from them (not recorded which). This chain's CDR3 is CASSLGPEAGEFYNEQFF. In DNA, the CDR3 is TGCGCCAGCAGCTTGGGGCCCGAGGCGGGGGAATTTTACAATGAGCAGTTCTTC.